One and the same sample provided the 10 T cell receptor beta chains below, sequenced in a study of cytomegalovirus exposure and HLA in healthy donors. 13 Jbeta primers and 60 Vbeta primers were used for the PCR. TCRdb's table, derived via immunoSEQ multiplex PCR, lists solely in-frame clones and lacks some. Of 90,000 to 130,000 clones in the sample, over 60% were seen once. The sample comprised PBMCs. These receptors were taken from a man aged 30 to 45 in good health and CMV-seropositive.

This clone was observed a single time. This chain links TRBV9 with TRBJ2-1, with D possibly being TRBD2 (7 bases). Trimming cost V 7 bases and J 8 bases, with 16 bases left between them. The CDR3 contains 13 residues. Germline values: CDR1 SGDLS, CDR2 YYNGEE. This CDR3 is CASGGGAGDEQFF. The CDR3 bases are TGTGCCAGCGGAGGGGGGGCAGGGGATGAGCAGTTCTTC.

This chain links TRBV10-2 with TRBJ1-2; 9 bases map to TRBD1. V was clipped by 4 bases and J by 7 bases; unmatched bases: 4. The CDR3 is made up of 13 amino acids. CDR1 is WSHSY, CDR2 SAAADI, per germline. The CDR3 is CASSGDRAAGYTF. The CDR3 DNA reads TGCGCCAGCAGTGGGGACAGGGCGGCTGGCTACACCTTC.

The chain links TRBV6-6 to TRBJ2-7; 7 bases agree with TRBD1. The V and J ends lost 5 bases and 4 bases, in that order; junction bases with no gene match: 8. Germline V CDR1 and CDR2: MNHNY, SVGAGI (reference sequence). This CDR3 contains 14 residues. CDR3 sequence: CASSNGTDVYEQYF. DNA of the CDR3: TGTGCCAGCAGTAACGGGACAGACGTTTACGAGCAGTACTTC.

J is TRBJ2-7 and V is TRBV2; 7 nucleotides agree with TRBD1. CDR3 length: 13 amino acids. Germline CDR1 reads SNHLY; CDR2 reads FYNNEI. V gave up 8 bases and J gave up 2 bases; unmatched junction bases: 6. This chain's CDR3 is CASLTGAPYEQYF. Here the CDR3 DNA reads TGTGCCAGCTTAACAGGGGCGCCCTACGAGCAGTACTTC.

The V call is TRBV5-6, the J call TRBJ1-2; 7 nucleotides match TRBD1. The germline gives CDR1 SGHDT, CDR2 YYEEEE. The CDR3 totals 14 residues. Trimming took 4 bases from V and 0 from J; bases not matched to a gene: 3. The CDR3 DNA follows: TGTGCCAGCAGCCCCGGGACAGCTAACTATGGCTACACCTTC. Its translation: CASSPGTANYGYTF. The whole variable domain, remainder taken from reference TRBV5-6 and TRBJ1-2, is DAGVTQSPTHLIKTRGQQVTLRCSPKSGHDTVSWYQQALGQGPQFIFQYYEEEERQRGNFPDRFSGHQFPNYSSELNVNALLLGDSALYLCASSPGTANYGYTFGSGTRLTVV.

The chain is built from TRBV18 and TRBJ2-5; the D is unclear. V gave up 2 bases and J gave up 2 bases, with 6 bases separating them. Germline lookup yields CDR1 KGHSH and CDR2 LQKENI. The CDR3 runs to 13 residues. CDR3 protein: CASSPSQQETQYF. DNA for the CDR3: TGTGCCAGCTCACCAAGCCAACAAGAGACCCAGTACTTC.

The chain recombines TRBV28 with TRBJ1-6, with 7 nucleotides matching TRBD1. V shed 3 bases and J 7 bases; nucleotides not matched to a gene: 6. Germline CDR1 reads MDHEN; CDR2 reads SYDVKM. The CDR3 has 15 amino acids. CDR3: CASSFLQGPNSPLHF. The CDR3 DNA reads TGTGCCAGCAGTTTCCTACAGGGGCCGAATTCACCCCTCCACTTT.

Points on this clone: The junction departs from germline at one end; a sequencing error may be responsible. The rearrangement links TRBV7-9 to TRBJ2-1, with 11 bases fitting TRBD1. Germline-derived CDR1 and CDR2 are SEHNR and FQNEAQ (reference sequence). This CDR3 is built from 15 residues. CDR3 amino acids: CSSSSGTGGLGEQFF. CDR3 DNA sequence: TGTTCCAGCAGCTCCGGGACAGGGGGGTTAGGTGAGCAGTTCTTC.

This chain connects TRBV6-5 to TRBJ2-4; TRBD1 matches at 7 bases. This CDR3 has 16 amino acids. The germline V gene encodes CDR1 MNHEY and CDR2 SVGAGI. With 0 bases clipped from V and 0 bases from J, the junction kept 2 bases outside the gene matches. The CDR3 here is CASSYSGQTAKNIQYF. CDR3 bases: TGTGCCAGCAGTTACTCGGGACAGACAGCCAAAAACATTCAGTACTTC.

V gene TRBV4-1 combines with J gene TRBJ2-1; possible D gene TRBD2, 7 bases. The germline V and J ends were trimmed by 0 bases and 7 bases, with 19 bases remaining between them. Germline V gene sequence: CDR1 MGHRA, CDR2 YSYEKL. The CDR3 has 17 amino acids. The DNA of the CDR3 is TGCGCCAGCAGCCAAGATTGGGCGGGGGCCCCGGGTAATGAGCAGTTCTTC. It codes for CASSQDWAGAPGNEQFF.